The 7 T cell receptor beta chains reported below all come from one sample, sequenced in a study of shared clonotypes between healthy human individuals. Naive CD8 cells lacked CD45RO and underwent positive selection for CCR7, leaving out terminally differentiated effector memory CD45RA+ cells. Profiling relied on immunoSEQ multiplex PCR, and the TCRdb table lists in-frame clones only, not all of them. The data hold over 2,000,000 clones, with approximately 92% observed a single time. Input material: naive CD8+ T cells from PBMCs. These receptors originate from a man between 18 and 29 years old in good health. Some clones in this sample may be carry-over from other donors' samples.

This clone was counted a single time. The chain uses TRBV6-1 and TRBJ1-2; 7 nucleotides match TRBD1. V was clipped by 6 bases and J by 4 bases; unmatched bases: 11. Germline values: CDR1 MNHNS, CDR2 SASEGT. CDR3 length: 15 amino acids. CDR3: CASREIWTGPYGYTF. CDR3 nucleotide sequence: TGTGCCAGCAGAGAAATCTGGACAGGTCCCTATGGCTACACCTTC.

The table lists this clone with a count of one. This rearrangement joins TRBV27 to TRBJ2-1; 11 bases are shared with TRBD2. After removal of 0 bases from V and 7 bases from J, the junction contained 11 bases not matched to a gene. Germline lookup yields CDR1 MNHEY and CDR2 SMNVEV (reference sequence). CDR3 length: 18 residues. The CDR3 sequence is CASSLSIVGLAGHNEQFF. CDR3 DNA: TGTGCCAGCAGTTTATCGATAGTCGGACTAGCGGGCCATAATGAGCAGTTCTTC.

The sample holds a few counts of this clone. The chain carries TRBV29-1 and TRBJ1-1; a weak D match, TRBD1 (5 bases). This CDR3 comprises 13 residues. V dropped 8 bases and J dropped 1 base, with 14 bases sitting between them. Germline CDR1 SQVTM, CDR2 ANQGSEA. CDR3 loop: CSPWGLGNTEAFF. DNA of the CDR3: TGCAGCCCCTGGGGACTTGGGAACACTGAAGCTTTCTTT.

The chain employs TRBV6-1 and TRBJ2-7; TRBD2 matches at 11 bases. The CDR3 loop spans 15 amino acids. Germline V gene sequence: CDR1 MNHNS, CDR2 SASEGT. The ends lost 8 bases at V and 4 bases at J; junction bases unmatched: 10. CDR3 in amino acids: CASLISGLAGYEQYF. DNA of the CDR3: TGTGCCAGCTTGATCAGCGGACTAGCGGGTTACGAGCAGTACTTC.

The V and J genes are TRBV7-2 and TRBJ2-1, with D possibly TRBD2 on 5 matching bases. The germline gives CDR1 SGHTA, CDR2 FQGNSA. The length of the CDR3 is 16 residues. V was pared by 2 bases and J by 12 bases, with 23 bases between. The CDR3 spells CASSLTPNERGSTQFF. The CDR3 DNA sequence: TGTGCCAGCAGCTTAACCCCAAACGAACGGGGATCAACGCAGTTCTTC.

The chain employs TRBV12-1 and TRBJ2-7; the table's D call TRBD2 went unverified against the DNA. TRBV12-1 corresponds to a pseudogene. There are 15 residues in the CDR3. CDR3 nucleotide sequence: TGTGCCAGCAGCCACCTGGGGACTCACCCCTACGAGCAGTACTTC. It translates to CASSHLGTHPYEQYF.

This chain uses TRBV4-3 with TRBJ1-2, with D possibly being TRBD1 (5 bases). The V end lost 1 base, the J end lost 4 bases, and 13 bases lay between the germline ends. The CDR3 has 15 residues. Per germline, CDR1 LGHNA and CDR2 YSLEER. In DNA form, the CDR3 reads TGCGCCAGCAGCCAAGGGGGGTCAGGGATCTATGGCTACACCTTC. This codes for CASSQGGSGIYGYTF.